The clone carrying this TCR beta chain appeared a few times. Antigen: not known. These data belong to a study of regulatory T cells in long-lasting Graves disease. Regarding the study as a whole: Persistent disease samples used TRBV28, TRBJ1-2 and TRBJ2-5 preferentially.

Noted time point: newly diagnosed GD, antithyroid drugs for less than 3 months. The TCR library was prepared using RNA isolated from PBMCs. Assembly of TCR beta libraries relied on iRepertoire HTBI primers together with Arm-PCR of CDR3 regions. Using its own MiXCR run on the multiplex PCR reads, TCRdb lists one record per CDR3 protein. Counted here are 580,000 or so distinct CDR3 sequences, around 15% occurring once; the ten biggest clones make up more than 10%. Germline V gene sequence: CDR1 DFQATT, CDR2 SNEGSKA (reference sequence). The CDR3 sequence is 12 residues long. V lost 7 bases to trimming and J lost 4 bases, with 13 bases between them. This same sample was also part of a study on T cells in Graves' hyperthyroidism and ophthalmopathy.

This chain links TRBV20-1 with TRBJ1-1; no firm D call. Sequenced material: peripheral blood mononuclear cells (PBMCs), taken at new diagnosis, from a patient treated with antithyroid drugs. This receptor was identified in a man aged 18 to 30 with Graves disease. As DNA, the CDR3 is TGCAGTGTTTATAAACGTATCACTGAAGCTTTCTTT. Protein sequence: CSVYKRITEAFF.